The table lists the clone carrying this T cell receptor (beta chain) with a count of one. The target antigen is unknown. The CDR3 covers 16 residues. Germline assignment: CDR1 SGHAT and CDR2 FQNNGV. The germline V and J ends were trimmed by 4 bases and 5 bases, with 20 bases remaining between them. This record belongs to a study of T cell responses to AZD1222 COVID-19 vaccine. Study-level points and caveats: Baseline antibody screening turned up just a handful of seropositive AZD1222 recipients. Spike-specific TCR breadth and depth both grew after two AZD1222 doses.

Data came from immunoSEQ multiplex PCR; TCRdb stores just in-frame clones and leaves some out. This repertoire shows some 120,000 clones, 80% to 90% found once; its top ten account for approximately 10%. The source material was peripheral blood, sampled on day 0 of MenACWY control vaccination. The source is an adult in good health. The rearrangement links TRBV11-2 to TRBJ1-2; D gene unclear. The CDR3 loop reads CASSSLTGPKGYGYTF. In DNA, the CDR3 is TGTGCCAGCAGCTCCCTGACCGGGCCCAAGGGTTATGGCTACACCTTC.